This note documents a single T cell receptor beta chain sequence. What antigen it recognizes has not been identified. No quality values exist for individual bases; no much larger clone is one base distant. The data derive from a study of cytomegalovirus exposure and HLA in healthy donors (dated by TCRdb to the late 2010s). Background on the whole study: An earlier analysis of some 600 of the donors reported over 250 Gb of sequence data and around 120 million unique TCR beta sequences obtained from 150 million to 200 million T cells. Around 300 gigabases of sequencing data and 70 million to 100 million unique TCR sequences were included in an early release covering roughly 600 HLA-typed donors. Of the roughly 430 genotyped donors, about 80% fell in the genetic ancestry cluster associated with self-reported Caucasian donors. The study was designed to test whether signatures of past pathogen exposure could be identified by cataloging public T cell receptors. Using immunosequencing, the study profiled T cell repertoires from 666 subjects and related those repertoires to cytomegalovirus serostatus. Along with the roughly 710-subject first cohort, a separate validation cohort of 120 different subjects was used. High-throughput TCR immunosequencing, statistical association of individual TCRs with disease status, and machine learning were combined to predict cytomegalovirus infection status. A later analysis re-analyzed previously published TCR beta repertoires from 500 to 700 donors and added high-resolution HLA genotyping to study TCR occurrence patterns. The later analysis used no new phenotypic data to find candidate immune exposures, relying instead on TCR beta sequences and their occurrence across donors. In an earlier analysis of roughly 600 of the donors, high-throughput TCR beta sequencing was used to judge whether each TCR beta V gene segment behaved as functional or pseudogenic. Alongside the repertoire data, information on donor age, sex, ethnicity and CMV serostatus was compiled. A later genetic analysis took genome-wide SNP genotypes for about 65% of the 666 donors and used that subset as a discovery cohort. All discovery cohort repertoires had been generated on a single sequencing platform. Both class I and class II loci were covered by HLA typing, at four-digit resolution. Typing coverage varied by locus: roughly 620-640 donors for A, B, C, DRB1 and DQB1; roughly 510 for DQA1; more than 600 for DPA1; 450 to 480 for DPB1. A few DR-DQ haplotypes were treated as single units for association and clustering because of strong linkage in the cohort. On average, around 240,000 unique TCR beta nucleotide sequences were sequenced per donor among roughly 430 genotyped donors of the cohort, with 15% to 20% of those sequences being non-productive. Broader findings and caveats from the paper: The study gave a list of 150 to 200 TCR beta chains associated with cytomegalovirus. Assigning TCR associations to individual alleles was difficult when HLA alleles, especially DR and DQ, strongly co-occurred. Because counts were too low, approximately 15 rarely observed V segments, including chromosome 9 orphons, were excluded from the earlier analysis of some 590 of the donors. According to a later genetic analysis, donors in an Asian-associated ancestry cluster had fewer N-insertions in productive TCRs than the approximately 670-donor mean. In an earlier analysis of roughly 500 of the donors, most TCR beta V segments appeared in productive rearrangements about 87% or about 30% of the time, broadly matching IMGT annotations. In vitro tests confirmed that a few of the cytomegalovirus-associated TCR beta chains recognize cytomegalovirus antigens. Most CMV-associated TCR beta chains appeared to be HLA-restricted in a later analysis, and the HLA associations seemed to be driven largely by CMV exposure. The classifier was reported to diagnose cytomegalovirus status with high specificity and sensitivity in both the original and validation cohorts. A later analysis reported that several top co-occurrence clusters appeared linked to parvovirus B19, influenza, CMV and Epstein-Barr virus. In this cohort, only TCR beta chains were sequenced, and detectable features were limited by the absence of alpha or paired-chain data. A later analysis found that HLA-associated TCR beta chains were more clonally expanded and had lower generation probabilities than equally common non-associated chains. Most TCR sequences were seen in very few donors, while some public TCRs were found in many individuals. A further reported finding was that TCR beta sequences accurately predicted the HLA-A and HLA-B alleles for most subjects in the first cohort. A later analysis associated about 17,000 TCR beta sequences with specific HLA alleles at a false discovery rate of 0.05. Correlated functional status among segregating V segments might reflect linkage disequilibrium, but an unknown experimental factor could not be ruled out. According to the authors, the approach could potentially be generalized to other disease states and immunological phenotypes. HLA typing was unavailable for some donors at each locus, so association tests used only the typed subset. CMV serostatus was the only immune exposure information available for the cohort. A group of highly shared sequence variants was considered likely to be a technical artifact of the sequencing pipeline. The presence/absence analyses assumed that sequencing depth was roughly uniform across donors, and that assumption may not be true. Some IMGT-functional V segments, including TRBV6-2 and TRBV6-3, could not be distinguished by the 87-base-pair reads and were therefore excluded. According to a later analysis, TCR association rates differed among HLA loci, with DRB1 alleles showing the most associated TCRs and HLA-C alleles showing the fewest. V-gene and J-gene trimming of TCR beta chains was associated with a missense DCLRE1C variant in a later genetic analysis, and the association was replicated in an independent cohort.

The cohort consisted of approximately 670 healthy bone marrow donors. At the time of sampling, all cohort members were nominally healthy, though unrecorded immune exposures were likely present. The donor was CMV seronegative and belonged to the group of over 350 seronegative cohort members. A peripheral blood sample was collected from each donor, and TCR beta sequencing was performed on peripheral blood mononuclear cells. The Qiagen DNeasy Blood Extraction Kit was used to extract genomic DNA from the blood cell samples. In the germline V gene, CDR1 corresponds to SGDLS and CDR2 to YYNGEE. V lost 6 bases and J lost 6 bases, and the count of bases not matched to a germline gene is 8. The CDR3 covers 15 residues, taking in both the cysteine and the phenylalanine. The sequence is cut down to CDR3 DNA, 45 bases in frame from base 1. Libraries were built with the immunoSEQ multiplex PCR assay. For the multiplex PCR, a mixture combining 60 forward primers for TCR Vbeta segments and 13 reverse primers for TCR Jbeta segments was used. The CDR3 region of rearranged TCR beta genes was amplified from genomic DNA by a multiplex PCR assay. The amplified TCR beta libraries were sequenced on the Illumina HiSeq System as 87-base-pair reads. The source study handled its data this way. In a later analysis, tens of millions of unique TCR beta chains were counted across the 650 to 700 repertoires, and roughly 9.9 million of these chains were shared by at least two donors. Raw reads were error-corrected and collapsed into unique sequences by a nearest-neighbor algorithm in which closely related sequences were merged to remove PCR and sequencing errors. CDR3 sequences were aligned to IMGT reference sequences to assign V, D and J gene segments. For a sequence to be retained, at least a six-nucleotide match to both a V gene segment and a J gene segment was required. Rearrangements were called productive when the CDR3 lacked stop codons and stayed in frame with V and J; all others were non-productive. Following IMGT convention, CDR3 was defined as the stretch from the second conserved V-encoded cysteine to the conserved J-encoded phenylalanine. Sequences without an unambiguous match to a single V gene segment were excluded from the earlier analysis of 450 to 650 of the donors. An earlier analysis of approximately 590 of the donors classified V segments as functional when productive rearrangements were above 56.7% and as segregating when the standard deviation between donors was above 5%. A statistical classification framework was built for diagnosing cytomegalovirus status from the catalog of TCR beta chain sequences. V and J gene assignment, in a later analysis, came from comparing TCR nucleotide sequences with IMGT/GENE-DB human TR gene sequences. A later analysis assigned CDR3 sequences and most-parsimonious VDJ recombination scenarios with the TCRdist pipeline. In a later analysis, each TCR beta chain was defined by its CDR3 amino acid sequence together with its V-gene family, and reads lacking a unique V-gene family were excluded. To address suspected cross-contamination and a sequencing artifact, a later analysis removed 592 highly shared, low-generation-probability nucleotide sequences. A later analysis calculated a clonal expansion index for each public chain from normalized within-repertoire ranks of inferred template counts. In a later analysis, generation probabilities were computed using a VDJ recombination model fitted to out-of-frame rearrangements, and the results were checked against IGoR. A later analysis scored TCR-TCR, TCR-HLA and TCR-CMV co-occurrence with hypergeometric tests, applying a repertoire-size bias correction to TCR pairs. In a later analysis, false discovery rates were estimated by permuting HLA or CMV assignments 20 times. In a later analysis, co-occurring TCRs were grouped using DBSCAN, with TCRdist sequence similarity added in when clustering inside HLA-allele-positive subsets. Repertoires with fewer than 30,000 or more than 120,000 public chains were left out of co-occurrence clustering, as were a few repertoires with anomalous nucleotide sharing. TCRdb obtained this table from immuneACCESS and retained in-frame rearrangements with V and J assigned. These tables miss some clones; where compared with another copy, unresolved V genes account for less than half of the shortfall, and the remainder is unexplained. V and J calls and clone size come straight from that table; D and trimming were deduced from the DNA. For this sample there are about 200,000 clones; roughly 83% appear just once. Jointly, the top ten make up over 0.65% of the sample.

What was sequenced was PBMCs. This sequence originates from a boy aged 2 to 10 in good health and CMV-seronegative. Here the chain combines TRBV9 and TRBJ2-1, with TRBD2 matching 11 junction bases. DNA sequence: TGTGCCAGCACTCTAGGACTAGCGGGCTCCAATGAGCAGTTCTTC. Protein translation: CASTLGLAGSNEQFF.